A single sample is the source of the 14 T cell receptor beta chains below, sequenced in a study of cytomegalovirus exposure and HLA in healthy donors. Use of 60 Vbeta and 13 Jbeta primers characterized the PCR. Sequenced by immunoSEQ multiplex PCR; TCRdb stores in-frame clones only, minus some. The repertoire holds some 130,000 clones, with 80% as singletons. Sequencing was carried out using PBMCs. Receptors originate from a man aged 30 to 45 in good health.

The rearrangement uses TRBV30 and TRBJ1-3; no reliable D call. The V and J ends lost 3 bases and 4 bases respectively, with 16 bases between them. The germline gives CDR1 GTSNPN, CDR2 SVGIG (reference sequence). CDR3 length equals 15 residues. The chain's CDR3 is CAWRADSLGGNTIYF. In nucleotides, the CDR3 is TGTGCCTGGAGAGCGGACTCCCTGGGAGGAAACACCATATATTTT.

CDR3: CATSSGRTSNSPLHF. In DNA form, the CDR3 reads TGTGCCACCAGCAGCGGACGGACTTCTAATTCACCCCTCCACTTT. V is TRBV15 and J is TRBJ1-6; no clear D gene. V was shortened by 3 bases and J by 6 bases, with 12 bases between the two germline ends. Germline V lookup: CDR1 LNHNV, CDR2 YYDKDF (reference sequence). This CDR3 region has 15 residues.

The V call is TRBV5-6, the J call TRBJ2-1, with D possibly TRBD2 on 5 matching bases. V gave up 0 bases and J gave up 3 bases, with 10 bases separating them. Germline CDR1 SGHDT, CDR2 YYEEEE. The CDR3 is 15 residues long. In DNA, the CDR3 is TGTGCCAGCAGCTTGGGTGGGAGTTTCTACAATGAGCAGTTCTTC. Amino acids: CASSLGGSFYNEQFF.

This chain links TRBV29-1 with TRBJ2-7; 7 nucleotides line up with TRBD2. J gave up 3 bases and V 7 bases, and 9 bases lay outside the gene matches. The CDR3 loop spans 13 amino acids. Germline CDR1 is SQVTM and CDR2 is ANQGSEA. This CDR3 is CSAQGGKNYEQYF. The DNA for the CDR3 is TGCAGCGCCCAGGGAGGGAAGAACTACGAGCAGTACTTC.

V and J are TRBV7-2 and TRBJ2-5; D may be TRBD2 (7 bases). The J call is in doubt because the DNA end fits TRBJ2-7 better. The CDR3 is 16 amino acids. Germline lookup yields CDR1 SGHTA and CDR2 FQGNSA. The CDR3, as DNA: TGTGCCAGCAACCCCGGGGGGCGGGAGTATCCCTACGAGCAGTACTTC. Translated: CASNPGGREYPYEQYF.

The chain links TRBV6-5 to TRBJ2-1, with D possibly matching TRBD2 (6 bases). Deletions cut 0 bases from V and 9 bases from J, with 12 bases between. This CDR3 spans 14 amino acids. In germline, CDR1 is MNHEY, CDR2 SVGAGI. CDR3 amino acids: CASSYSTSPSEQFF. CDR3 sequence (DNA): TGTGCCAGCAGTTACTCGACTAGTCCAAGTGAGCAGTTCTTC.

This rearrangement joins TRBV9 to TRBJ1-1; 7 bases fit TRBD1. This CDR3 comprises 14 residues. V shed 4 bases, J shed 5 bases, and the junction held 8 bases outside the gene matches. Germline V CDR1 and CDR2: SGDLS, YYNGEE. CDR3 nucleotides: TGTGCCAGCAGCCTTGGGACAGCGAATACTGAAGCTTTCTTT. Translation gives CASSLGTANTEAFF.

The CDR3 coding sequence is TGTGCCAGCAGCTCGGTAGGGGGTGAGCAGTTCTTC. Amino acid sequence: CASSSVGGEQFF. The chain links TRBV11-3 to TRBJ2-1; perhaps TRBD1 as D (6 bases). Germline V gives CDR1 SGHNT, CDR2 YENEEA. The length of the CDR3 is 12 residues. Deletions cut 4 bases from V and 9 bases from J, with 10 bases between.

The genes are TRBV11-2 and TRBJ2-1; D is unclear. CDR1 and CDR2 from the germline V gene are SGHAT and FQNNGV. The CDR3 totals 15 residues. V lost 5 bases to trimming and J lost 10 bases, with 21 bases between them. The CDR3 DNA reads as TGTGCCAGCAGCCCACCCAGAACAAGTCCAGGAGAGCAGTTCTTC. This codes for CASSPPRTSPGEQFF. Full variable domain (remainder filled in from reference TRBV11-2 and TRBJ2-1): EAGVAQSPRYKIIEKRQSVAFWCNPISGHATLYWYQQILGQGPKLLIQFQNNGVVDDSQLPKDRFSAERLKGVDSTLKIQPAKLEDSAVYLCASSPPRTSPGEQFFGPGTRLTVL.

The chain uses TRBV9 and TRBJ1-4; D is perhaps TRBD1 (5 bases). The CDR3 has 14 amino acids. CDR1 and CDR2 from the germline V gene are SGDLS and YYNGEE. V was pared by 3 bases and J by 5 bases, with 11 bases between. DNA of the CDR3: TGTGCCAGCAGCGAGACAGAAAGGAATGAAAAACTGTTTTTT. Its protein product is CASSETERNEKLFF.

This clone was picked up a small number of times. The chain combines TRBV27 with TRBJ1-4; no clear D gene. CDR1 and CDR2 (germline): MNHEY, SMNVEV (reference sequence). Trimming took off 6 bases at V and 8 bases at J, with 10 bases between the two ends. This CDR3 has 12 residues. CDR3 loop: CASSQRGEKLFF. The CDR3 DNA follows: TGTGCCAGCAGCCAGAGAGGGGAAAAACTGTTTTTT.

This chain joins TRBV28 and TRBJ2-5; tentative D call: TRBD2 (5 bases). Trimming pared 7 bases from V and 9 bases from J, leaving 27 bases between. This CDR3 contains 16 residues. The germline V gene encodes CDR1 MDHEN and CDR2 SYDVKM. This CDR3 reads CASIPRPPEDDGSQYF. CDR3 nucleotide sequence: TGTGCCAGCATCCCCCGACCTCCGGAGGACGATGGGTCCCAGTACTTC. Filled out from reference TRBV28 and TRBJ2-5, the complete variable domain reads DVKVTQSSRYLVKRTGEKVFLECVQDMDHENMFWYRQDPGLGLRLIYFSYDVKMKEKGDIPEGYSVSREKKERFSLILESASTNQTSMYLCASIPRPPEDDGSQYFGPGTRLLVL.

CDR3 amino acids: CASRGGSGRVSYEQYF. The CDR3 coding sequence is TGTGCCAGCAGGGGGGGGAGCGGGAGGGTCTCCTACGAGCAGTACTTC. The chain links TRBV6-6 to TRBJ2-7; 10 bases agree with TRBD2. The germline V gene has CDR1 MNHNY and CDR2 SVGAGI (reference sequence). Germline trimming cut 6 bases from V and 0 bases from J; bases unmatched to any gene: 8. This CDR3 is built from 16 residues.

This clone has just one count. The rearrangement joins TRBV5-1 to TRBJ2-1; 7 bases map to TRBD2. Trimming cost V 2 bases and J 0 bases; bases outside gene matches: 8. The CDR3 sequence is 17 residues long. Germline loops: CDR1 SGHRS, CDR2 YFSETQ. As DNA, the CDR3 is TGCGCCAGCAGCTTTCCTCTAGCGGTTAGCTCCTACAATGAGCAGTTCTTC. Protein product: CASSFPLAVSSYNEQFF.